Each of the 20 T cell receptor beta chains below was sequenced from the same sample in a study of blood T cell repertoires in COVID-19. Using immunoSEQ multiplex PCR, the repertoire was profiled, and TCRdb retains in-frame clones only, with some absent. The data contain approximately 260,000 clones, roughly nine tenths of them singletons. The sample consisted of peripheral blood. Receptor source: a man between 50 and 59 years old with acute or convalescent COVID-19.

This chain uses TRBV27 with TRBJ1-2; TRBD1 agrees at 9 bases. This CDR3 is built from 14 residues. Germline values: CDR1 MNHEY, CDR2 SMNVEV (reference sequence). The V gene end was trimmed by 6 bases and the J gene end by 4 bases; junction bases not matched to a gene: 6. For the CDR3, the DNA is TGTGCCAGCAGCCGCCGGGGACAGGGCTATGGCTACACCTTC. This codes for CASSRRGQGYGYTF.

V is TRBV11-2 and J is TRBJ2-3; D may be TRBD1 (5 bases). The germline V gene encodes CDR1 SGHAT and CDR2 FQNNGV. The CDR3 has 15 amino acids. V lost 3 bases and J 2 bases, leaving 12 bases between the germline ends. Here the CDR3 DNA reads TGTGCCAGCAGCTTGGTGCAGGGATACACAGATACGCAGTATTTT. Translated: CASSLVQGYTDTQYF.

CDR3 protein: CASRISRGSSYEQYF. The CDR3 DNA sequence: TGTGCCAGCAGGATCAGTCGTGGGAGCTCCTACGAGCAGTACTTC. J is TRBJ2-7 and V is TRBV6-5, with D perhaps TRBD2 (5 bases). The germline V gene has CDR1 MNHEY and CDR2 SVGAGI. This CDR3 comprises 15 residues. Deletions cut 6 bases from V and 0 bases from J, with 15 bases between.

The chain links TRBV6-1 to TRBJ1-2; D may be TRBD1 (5 bases). The CDR3 extends over 15 amino acids. Germline CDR1 is MNHNS and CDR2 is SASEGT. V was clipped by 0 bases and J by 4 bases, with 12 bases between them. The CDR3 is CASSEAQGQGYGYTF. CDR3 DNA sequence: TGTGCCAGCAGTGAAGCCCAAGGCCAGGGCTATGGCTACACCTTC.

The chain recombines TRBV3-1 (or the pseudogene TRBV3-2) with TRBJ1-1; 8 bases are a match to TRBD1. CDR1 is LGHDT and CDR2 is YNNKEL in the germline V gene (reference sequence). This CDR3 comprises 13 residues. Germline trimming cut 6 bases from V and 7 bases from J; bases unmatched to any gene: 7. The CDR3 region has the DNA TGTGCCAGCAGACAACAGGGGGACCTTGAAGCTTTCTTT. Translating it yields CASRQQGDLEAFF.

V gene TRBV7-6 combines with J gene TRBJ2-2, with D possibly matching TRBD1 (6 bases). CDR1 and CDR2 from the germline V gene are SGHVS and FNYEAQ. With 4 bases removed from V and 3 bases from J, the gap between germline ends came to 15 bases. This CDR3 spans 16 amino acids. In DNA, the CDR3 is TGTGCCAGCAGCTCCCGGGCCAGGGGAGACACCGGGGAGCTGTTTTTT. Translated, it gives CASSSRARGDTGELFF.

V is TRBV7-3 and J is TRBJ1-1, with a weak D call TRBD1 (5 bases). Germline assignment: CDR1 SGHTA and CDR2 FQGTGA. CDR3 length equals 15 residues. Deletions cut 6 bases from V and 2 bases from J, with 16 bases between. The CDR3 protein is CASSLSGVGNTEAFF. Here the CDR3 DNA reads TGTGCCAGCAGTCTATCGGGGGTGGGAAACACTGAAGCTTTCTTT.

The chain joins TRBV27 to TRBJ2-7, with D perhaps matching TRBD2 (6 bases). Germline values: CDR1 MNHEY, CDR2 SMNVEV (reference sequence). V lost 2 bases and J 2 bases, leaving 13 bases between the germline ends. CDR3 length equals 15 residues. As DNA, the CDR3 is TGTGCCAGCAGTTTACGTTCGGGAGACCCCTACGAGCAGTACTTC. It codes for CASSLRSGDPYEQYF.

CDR3 sequence: CASSSGPGTGLYYEQYF. As DNA, the CDR3 is TGTGCCAGCAGCTCTGGACCCGGGACAGGGCTATACTACGAGCAGTACTTC. The chain carries TRBV11-2 and TRBJ2-7; TRBD1 matches 9 bases. The V segment lost 4 bases and the J segment 3 bases; nucleotides outside the gene matches: 13. The CDR3 consists of 17 residues. Germline-derived CDR1 and CDR2 are SGHAT and FQNNGV.

The chain has TRBV6-5 and TRBJ1-2, with a tentative D call TRBD1 (6 bases). The length of the CDR3 is 15 residues. Germline CDR1 MNHEY, CDR2 SVGAGI. Trimming took off 2 bases at V and 4 bases at J, with 14 bases between the two ends. Written as DNA, the CDR3 is TGTGCCAGCAGTTACAGTGCAGGGGATCTCTATGGCTACACCTTC. Translation: CASSYSAGDLYGYTF.

Points on this clone: An end of the junction differs from the germline gene, which may be a read error. The chain is built from TRBV6-5 and TRBJ1-3; weak D call: TRBD1 (5 bases). The CDR3 totals 15 residues. Per germline, CDR1 MNHEY and CDR2 SVGAGI. CDR3 nucleotide sequence: TGTGCCAGCAGCTACTGGGGGGGAGGTGGAAACACCATATATTTT. Amino acid sequence: CASSYWGGGGNTIYF.

The chain carries TRBV10-2 and TRBJ2-7; D gene ambiguous. Germline loops: CDR1 WSHSY, CDR2 SAAADI. Deletions cut 1 base from V and 3 bases from J, with 4 bases between. The CDR3 sequence is 12 residues long. The CDR3 reads CASSEFGYEQYF. The DNA of the CDR3 is TGCGCCAGCAGTGAGTTCGGCTACGAGCAGTACTTC.

The chain couples TRBV18 to TRBJ2-1; 8 bases are a match to TRBD2. Germline CDR1 is KGHSH and CDR2 is LQKENI. V shed 0 bases, J shed 5 bases, and the junction held 9 bases outside the gene matches. The CDR3 loop spans 17 amino acids. CDR3: CASSPPVGGGNHNEQFF. In nucleotides, the CDR3 is TGTGCCAGCTCACCACCGGTGGGCGGGGGGAACCACAATGAGCAGTTCTTC.

The chain joins TRBV9 to TRBJ1-6, with D unclear. The length of the CDR3 is 12 residues. Deletions cut 3 bases from V and 5 bases from J, with 3 bases between. Germline V gene data show CDR1 as SGDLS and CDR2 as YYNGEE. The CDR3 bases are TGTGCCAGCAGCGCGGATAATTCACCCCTCCACTTT. Translated: CASSADNSPLHF.

This chain connects TRBV2 to TRBJ2-5; maybe TRBD1 (6 bases). CDR1 is SNHLY, CDR2 FYNNEI, per germline. V lost 5 bases and J lost 5, with 9 bases in between. The CDR3 is made up of 12 amino acids. The CDR3 DNA follows: TGTGCCAGCAGTCCCCAGGGGGAGACCCAGTACTTC. It encodes CASSPQGETQYF.

By its share, this clone is medium-sized. The CDR3 sequence is CASSLSGGEATNYGYTF. In DNA, the CDR3 is TGTGCCAGCAGCTTATCGGGGGGCGAGGCGACCAACTATGGCTACACCTTC. This sequence joins TRBV7-9 and TRBJ1-2; maybe TRBD1 (6 bases). This CDR3 comprises 17 residues. V lost 2 bases and J lost 2, with 18 bases in between. From germline, CDR1 is SEHNR and CDR2 FQNEAQ (reference sequence).

The rearrangement uses TRBV2 and TRBJ2-5; possible D gene TRBD1, 6 bases. This CDR3 contains 13 residues. V gave up 4 bases and J gave up 0 bases, with 6 bases separating them. The germline CDR1 and CDR2 sequences are SNHLY and FYNNEI. CDR3 nucleotides: TGTGCCAGCAGTGGACAGGACCAAGAGACCCAGTACTTC. Protein: CASSGQDQETQYF. The variable domain in full, completed from reference TRBV2 and TRBJ2-5, reads EPEVTQTPSHQVTQMGQEVILRCVPISNHLYFYWYRQILGQKVEFLVSFYNNEISEKSEIFDDQFSVERPDGSNFTLKIRSTKLEDSAMYFCASSGQDQETQYFGPGTRLLVL.

The chain employs TRBV18 and TRBJ2-1, with 12 bases lining up with TRBD1. The CDR3 covers 14 residues. V shed 8 bases and J 9 bases; nucleotides not matched to a gene: 8. CDR1 KGHSH and CDR2 LQKENI come from the germline V gene. DNA of the CDR3: TGTGCCAGCGACGCCGGGACAGGGGGCAGTGAGCAGTTCTTC. It codes for CASDAGTGGSEQFF.

The rearrangement links TRBV2 to TRBJ1-6, with 9 positions matching TRBD1. J lost 9 bases, V lost 4 bases, and 4 bases had no gene match. The CDR3 consists of 14 residues. Germline loops: CDR1 SNHLY, CDR2 FYNNEI. Here the CDR3 reads CASSVGQGPSPLHF. The CDR3 DNA sequence: TGTGCCAGCAGTGTCGGACAGGGGCCTTCACCCCTCCACTTT.

The genes are TRBV18 and TRBJ1-3; TRBD1 agrees at 8 bases. The trim removed 6 bases at V and 2 bases at J, leaving 6 bases unmatched. This CDR3 is built from 15 residues. Per the germline V gene, CDR1 is KGHSH and CDR2 is LQKENI. Here the CDR3 reads CASSLDRGAGNTIYF. CDR3 DNA sequence: TGTGCCAGCTCTCTCGACAGGGGTGCTGGAAACACCATATATTTT.